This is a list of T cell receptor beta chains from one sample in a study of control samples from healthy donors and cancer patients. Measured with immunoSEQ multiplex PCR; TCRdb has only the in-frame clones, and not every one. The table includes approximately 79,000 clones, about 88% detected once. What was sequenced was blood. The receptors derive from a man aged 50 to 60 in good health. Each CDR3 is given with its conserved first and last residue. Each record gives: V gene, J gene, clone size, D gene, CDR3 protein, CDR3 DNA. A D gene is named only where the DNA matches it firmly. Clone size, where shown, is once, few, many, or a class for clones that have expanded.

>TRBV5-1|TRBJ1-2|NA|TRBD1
CASSFDRDYGYTF
TGCGCCAGCAGCTTTGACAGGGACTATGGCTACACCTTC
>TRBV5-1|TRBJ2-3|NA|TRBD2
CASSPDPTSSAADTQYF
TGCGCCAGCAGCCCCGACCCGACTAGCTCCGCCGCAGATACGCAGTATTTT
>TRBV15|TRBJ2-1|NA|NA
CATKADGYNEQFF
TGTGCCACCAAAGCGGACGGATACAATGAGCAGTTCTTC
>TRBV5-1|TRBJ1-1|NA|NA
CASSLAQGSNTEAFF
TGCGCCAGCAGCTTGGCCCAGGGCTCGAACACTGAAGCTTTCTTT
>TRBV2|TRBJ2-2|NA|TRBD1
CASSETGTANTGELFF
TGTGCCAGCAGTGAAACCGGGACAGCGAACACCGGGGAGCTGTTTTTT
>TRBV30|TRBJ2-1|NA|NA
CAWSVIKGPRGEQFF
TGTGCCTGGAGTGTAATAAAGGGTCCGCGGGGTGAGCAGTTCTTC
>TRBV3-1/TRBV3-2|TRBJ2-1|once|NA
CASRQTSTGEAHYNEQFF
TGTGCCAGCAGACAAACCTCGACGGGAGAGGCCCACTACAATGAGCAGTTCTTC
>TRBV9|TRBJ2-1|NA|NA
CASSVLGLATYNEQFF
TGTGCCAGCAGCGTACTAGGGCTAGCGACCTACAATGAGCAGTTCTTC
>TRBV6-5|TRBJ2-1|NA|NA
CASSLQGDWNEQFF
TGTGCCAGCAGTTTACAGGGCGATTGGAATGAGCAGTTCTTC
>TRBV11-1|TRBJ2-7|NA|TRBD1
CASSLGFWTGRNEQYF
TGTGCCAGCAGCTTAGGGTTCTGGACAGGGCGGAACGAGCAGTACTTC
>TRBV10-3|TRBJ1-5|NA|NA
CAISEVGGSNQPQHF
TGTGCCATCAGTGAGGTTGGGGGTAGCAATCAGCCCCAGCATTTT
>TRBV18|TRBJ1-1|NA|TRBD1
CASSQGTGGTEAFF
TGTGCCAGCTCCCAAGGGACAGGGGGAACTGAAGCTTTCTTT
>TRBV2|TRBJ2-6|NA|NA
CASSSSGANVLTF
TGTGCCAGCAGCTCGTCGGGTGCCAACGTCCTGACTTTC
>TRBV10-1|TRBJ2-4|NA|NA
CASSPDPPGPGPLGKNIQYF
TGCGCCAGCAGTCCGGACCCCCCGGGCCCGGGCCCCCTAGGCAAAAACATTCAGTACTTC
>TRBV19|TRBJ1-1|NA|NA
CASTTGNTEAFF
TGTGCCAGCACGACAGGGAACACTGAAGCTTTCTTT
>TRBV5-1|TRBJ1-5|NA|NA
CASSLDVNQPQHF
TGCGCCAGCAGCTTGGATGTCAATCAGCCCCAGCATTTT
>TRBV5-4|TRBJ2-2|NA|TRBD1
CASSPTGTGLTGELFF
TGTGCCAGCAGCCCTACCGGGACAGGGCTGACCGGGGAGCTGTTTTTT
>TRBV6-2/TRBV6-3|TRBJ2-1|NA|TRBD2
CASSYRGLARDEQFF
TGTGCCAGCAGTTACCGAGGACTAGCAAGGGATGAGCAGTTCTTC
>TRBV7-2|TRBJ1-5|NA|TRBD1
CASSLGGTGSPNQPQHF
TGTGCCAGCAGCTTAGGTGGGACAGGGTCCCCCAATCAGCCCCAGCATTTT
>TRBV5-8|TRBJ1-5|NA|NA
CASSRRPGPNQPQHF
TGTGCCAGCAGCCGGAGGCCCGGGCCCAATCAGCCCCAGCATTTT
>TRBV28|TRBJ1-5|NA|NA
CASSSPDGLDTPQHF
TGTGCCAGCAGTTCCCCGGACGGGTTAGATACGCCCCAGCATTTT
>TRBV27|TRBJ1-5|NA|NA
CASRPTPGTGGNQPQHF
TGTGCCAGCAGACCCACCCCCGGGACGGGTGGGAATCAGCCCCAGCATTTT
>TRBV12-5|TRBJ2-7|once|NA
CASGLSGTGAYEQYF
TGTGCTAGTGGTTTGTCCGGGACGGGGGCCTACGAGCAGTACTTC
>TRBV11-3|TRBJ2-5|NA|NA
CASSLSLGGDQETQYF
TGTGCCAGCAGCTTAAGTTTGGGCGGAGATCAAGAGACCCAGTACTTC
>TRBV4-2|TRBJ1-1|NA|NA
CASSHSKGMNTEAFF
TGTGCCAGCAGCCACTCGAAGGGAATGAACACTGAAGCTTTCTTT
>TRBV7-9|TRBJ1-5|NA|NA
CASSSGYQPQHF
TGTGCCAGCAGCTCAGGGTATCAGCCCCAGCATTTT